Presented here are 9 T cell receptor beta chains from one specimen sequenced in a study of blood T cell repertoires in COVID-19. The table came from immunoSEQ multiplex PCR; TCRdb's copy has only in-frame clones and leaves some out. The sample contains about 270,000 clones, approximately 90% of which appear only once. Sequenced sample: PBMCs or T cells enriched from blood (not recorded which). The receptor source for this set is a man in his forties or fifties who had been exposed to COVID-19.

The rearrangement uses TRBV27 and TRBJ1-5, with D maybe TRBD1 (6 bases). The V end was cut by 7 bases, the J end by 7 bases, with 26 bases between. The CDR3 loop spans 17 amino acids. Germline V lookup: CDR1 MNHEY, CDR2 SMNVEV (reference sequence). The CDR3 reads CASTPGPSQGFSQPQHF. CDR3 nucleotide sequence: TGTGCCAGCACCCCAGGGCCTTCACAGGGTTTTAGCCAGCCCCAGCATTTT.

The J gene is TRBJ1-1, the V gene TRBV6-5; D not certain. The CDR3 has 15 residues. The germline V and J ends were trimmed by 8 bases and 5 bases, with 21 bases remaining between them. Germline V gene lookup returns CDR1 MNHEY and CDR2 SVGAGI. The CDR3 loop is CASLAPYLGGTEAFF. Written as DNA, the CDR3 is TGTGCCAGCCTGGCTCCCTATCTAGGTGGAACTGAAGCTTTCTTT.

This CDR3 is CASSLAGADEQYF. The CDR3 nucleotides read TGTGCCAGCAGCTTAGCGGGAGCCGACGAGCAGTACTTC. The gene calls are TRBV7-8 and TRBJ2-7; D is possibly TRBD2 (5 bases). V was pared by 0 bases and J by 5 bases, with 8 bases between. Per the germline V gene, CDR1 is SGHVS and CDR2 is FQNEAQ. CDR3 size: 13 residues.

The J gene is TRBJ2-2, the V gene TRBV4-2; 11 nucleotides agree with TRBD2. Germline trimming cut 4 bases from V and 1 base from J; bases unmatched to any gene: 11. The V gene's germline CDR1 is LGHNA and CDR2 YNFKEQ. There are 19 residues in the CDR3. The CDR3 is CASSRVPGLAVLNTGELFF. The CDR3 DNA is TGTGCCAGCAGCCGAGTACCGGGACTAGCGGTCCTGAACACCGGGGAGCTGTTTTTT.

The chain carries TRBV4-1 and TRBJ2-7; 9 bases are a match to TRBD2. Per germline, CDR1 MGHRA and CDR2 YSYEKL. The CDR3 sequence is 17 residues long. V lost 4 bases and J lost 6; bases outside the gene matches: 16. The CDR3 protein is CASSRPNVGGRALEQYF. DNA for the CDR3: TGCGCCAGCAGCCGTCCTAATGTCGGCGGGAGGGCCCTCGAGCAGTACTTC.

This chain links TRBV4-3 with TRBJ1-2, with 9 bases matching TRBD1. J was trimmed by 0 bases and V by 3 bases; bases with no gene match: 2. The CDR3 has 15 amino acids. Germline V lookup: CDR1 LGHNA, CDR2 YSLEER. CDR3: CASSQGDRANYGYTF. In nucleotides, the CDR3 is TGCGCCAGCAGCCAGGGGGACAGGGCTAACTATGGCTACACCTTC.

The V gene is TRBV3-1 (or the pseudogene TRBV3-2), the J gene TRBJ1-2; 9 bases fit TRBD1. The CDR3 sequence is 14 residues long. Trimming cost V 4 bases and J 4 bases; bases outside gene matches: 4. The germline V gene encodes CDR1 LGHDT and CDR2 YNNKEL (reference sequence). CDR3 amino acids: CASSPRQGVYGYTF. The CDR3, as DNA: TGTGCCAGCAGCCCCCGACAGGGGGTCTATGGCTACACCTTC.

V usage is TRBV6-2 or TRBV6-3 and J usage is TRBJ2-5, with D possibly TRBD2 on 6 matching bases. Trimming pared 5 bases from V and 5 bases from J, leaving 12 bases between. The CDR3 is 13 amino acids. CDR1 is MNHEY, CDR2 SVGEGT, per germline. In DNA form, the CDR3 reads TGTGCCAGCAGTAAGACTGGGGGGGAGACCCAGTACTTC. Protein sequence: CASSKTGGETQYF.

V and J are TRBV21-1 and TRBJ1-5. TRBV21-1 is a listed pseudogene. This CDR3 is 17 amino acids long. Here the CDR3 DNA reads TGTGCCAGCAGCAAAGCGCTTTACGGCGGCGGGGATCAGCCCCAGCATTTT. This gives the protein CASSKALYGGGDQPQHF.